The 29 T cell receptor beta chains presented below share a single source sample, sequenced in a study of PD-1 blockade in classical Hodgkin lymphoma. The repertoire was sequenced with immunoSEQ multiplex PCR; TCRdb's copy has only in-frame clones and lacks some. The data contain about 9,700 clones, about 82% of them seen just once; the ten biggest clones take up under 55%. Stated time point: cycle 4 day 1 (C4D1), after five to seven weeks of nivolumab. All patients relapsed after autologous stem cell transplantation, and brentuximab vedotin exposure varied. Specimen: peripheral blood mononuclear cells (PBMCs), collected before the fourth cycle of nivolumab. These receptors all come from a human donor with classical Hodgkin lymphoma.

This chain joins TRBV21-1 and TRBJ2-7; TRBD1 was called by the table and not checked on the DNA. TRBV21-1 corresponds to a pseudogene. CDR3 length equals 13 residues. The CDR3 sequence: CASSKGQVYEQYF. The CDR3 nucleotides read TGTGCCAGCAGCAAAGGACAGGTTTACGAGCAGTACTTC.

The chain has TRBV27 and TRBJ2-7; D unclear. From germline, CDR1 is MNHEY and CDR2 SMNVEV (reference sequence). V was trimmed by 0 bases and J by 3 bases, leaving 6 bases between them. CDR3 length equals 13 residues. The chain's CDR3 is CASSLSQLYEQYF. The CDR3 nucleotides are TGTGCCAGCAGTTTATCGCAACTCTACGAGCAGTACTTC.

The rearrangement uses TRBV29-1 and TRBJ2-7, with 7 bases matching TRBD2. Per the germline V gene, CDR1 is SQVTM and CDR2 is ANQGSEA. The junction had 5 bases not matched to a gene; V was cut back by 7 bases and J by 2 bases. The CDR3 runs to 12 residues. CDR3 residues: CSGRGSAYEQYF. The CDR3 DNA follows: TGCAGCGGTCGCGGGAGTGCCTACGAGCAGTACTTC.

The rearrangement uses TRBV6-6 and TRBJ2-2; TRBD2 is a possible D gene (7 bases). Trimming cost V 8 bases and J 6 bases, with 22 bases left between them. Germline CDR1 and CDR2: MNHNY and SVGAGI (reference sequence). This CDR3 spans 16 amino acids. CDR3 coding DNA: TGTGCCAGCGTACCTCCGGGACACGGGGGGTCCGGGGAGCTGTTTTTT. Amino acids: CASVPPGHGGSGELFF.

The chain is built from TRBV29-1 and TRBJ2-7, with a weak D call TRBD1 (6 bases). The CDR3 contains 15 residues. The ends were cut back, 4 bases at V and 2 bases at J, with 18 bases in the middle. CDR1 is SQVTM, CDR2 ANQGSEA, per germline. CDR3 loop: CSVVGLGHLTYEQYF. DNA for the CDR3: TGCAGCGTTGTAGGTTTGGGACATCTTACCTACGAGCAGTACTTC.

This clone is a singleton in its sample. The genes are TRBV7-6 and TRBJ1-1; 7 positions match TRBD1. The germline V gene encodes CDR1 SGHVS and CDR2 FNYEAQ. Trimming took 2 bases from V and 4 from J; bases not matched to a gene: 7. This CDR3 is built from 15 residues. The CDR3 DNA sequence: TGTGCCAGCAGCTTACAGATGACAGGGATCACTGAAGCTTTCTTT. Translating gives CASSLQMTGITEAFF.

This chain links TRBV5-4 with TRBJ2-1; TRBD1 matches at 7 bases. Germline V gene lookup returns CDR1 SGHNT and CDR2 YYREEE (reference sequence). The CDR3 length is 12 residues. J lost 4 bases, V lost 7 bases, and 2 bases had no gene match. CDR3 sequence reads: CASRDSYNEQFF. The CDR3, as DNA: TGTGCCAGCCGGGACAGTTACAATGAGCAGTTCTTC. The variable domain in full, completed from reference TRBV5-4 and TRBJ2-1, reads ETGVTQSPTHLIKTRGQQVTLRCSSQSGHNTVSWYQQALGQGPQFIFQYYREEENGRGNFPPRFSGLQFPNYSSELNVNALELDDSALYLCASRDSYNEQFFGPGTRLTVL.

The V and J genes are TRBV7-9 and TRBJ2-2; 7 nucleotides match TRBD1. Germline V gives CDR1 SEHNR, CDR2 FQNEAQ (reference sequence). V gave up 5 bases and J gave up 3 bases; unmatched junction bases: 6. The length of the CDR3 is 15 residues. This CDR3 reads CASSPQGRDTGELFF. The CDR3 DNA sequence: TGTGCCAGCAGCCCACAGGGGCGGGACACCGGGGAGCTGTTTTTT.

V is TRBV19 and J is TRBJ1-1, with D possibly TRBD1 on 5 matching bases. Trimming removed 9 bases from V and 4 bases from J, with 15 bases in between. Germline V CDR1 and CDR2: LNHDA, SQIVND (reference sequence). The CDR3 loop spans 13 amino acids. This CDR3 is CASRDPGGTEAFF. DNA for the CDR3: TGTGCCAGCAGGGACCCTGGCGGCACTGAAGCTTTCTTT.

As DNA, the CDR3 is TGTGCCAGCAGCTTAGGAAGGATGAACACTGAAGCTTTCTTT. Amino acid sequence: CASSLGRMNTEAFF. The rearrangement links TRBV11-3 to TRBJ1-1; D is undetermined. Germline CDR1 reads SGHNT; CDR2 reads YENEEA. The CDR3 is 14 amino acids. Trimming removed 1 base at V and 0 bases at J, with 6 bases between. Full variable domain (remainder filled in from reference TRBV11-3 and TRBJ1-1): EAGVVQSPRYKIIEKKQPVAFWCNPISGHNTLYWYLQNLGQGPELLIRYENEEAVDDSQLPKDRFSAERLKGVDSTLKIQPAELGDSAVYLCASSLGRMNTEAFFGQGTRLTVV.

The chain recombines TRBV29-1 with TRBJ1-1; D unresolved. Trimming pared 6 bases from V and 11 bases from J, leaving 22 bases between. The CDR3 runs 13 residues. Germline CDR1 reads SQVTM; CDR2 reads ANQGSEA. This CDR3 is CSVGRTERAAAFF. CDR3 in DNA: TGCAGCGTCGGGAGGACGGAGAGAGCGGCGGCTTTCTTT. Complete variable domain (other parts from reference TRBV29-1 and TRBJ1-1): SAVISQKPSRDICQRGTSLTIQCQVDSQVTMMFWYRQQPGQSLTLIATANQGSEATYESGFVIDKFPISRPNLTFSTLTVSNMSPEDSSIYLCSVGRTERAAAFFGQGTRLTVV.

The CDR3 DNA reads as TGTGCCAGCAGCTTAAGGGGGCTCTCTGGGGCCAACGTCCTGACTTTC. Amino acid sequence: CASSLRGLSGANVLTF. This chain uses TRBV7-9 with TRBJ2-6; 7 bases line up with TRBD1. The CDR3 extends over 16 amino acids. With V trimmed by 2 bases and J by 0 bases, 1 base remained unmatched. Germline V gene lookup returns CDR1 SEHNR and CDR2 FQNEAQ (reference sequence).

The J gene is TRBJ2-3, the V gene TRBV7-9; D is possibly TRBD1 (6 bases). The V gene lost 1 base and the J gene lost 3 bases, with 14 bases spanning the gap. Germline V gene data show CDR1 as SEHNR and CDR2 as FQNEAQ (reference sequence). The CDR3 totals 16 residues. CDR3 amino acids: CASSLGPRTATDTQYF. The DNA of the CDR3 is TGTGCCAGCAGCTTAGGCCCCCGGACAGCGACAGATACGCAGTATTTT.

J is TRBJ2-1 and V is TRBV5-1; D ambiguous. There are 11 residues in the CDR3. Germline assignment: CDR1 SGHRS and CDR2 YFSETQ. The germline V and J ends were trimmed by 4 bases and 9 bases, with 8 bases remaining between them. In DNA form, the CDR3 reads TGCGCCAGCAGCCTAATCACTGAGCAGTTCTTC. It codes for CASSLITEQFF.

The CDR3: CASSLAGGGYEQYF. The CDR3 region has the DNA TGTGCCAGCAGCTTAGCCGGGGGGGGCTACGAGCAGTACTTC. V usage is TRBV11-2 and J usage is TRBJ2-7; 8 bases agree with TRBD2. J was trimmed by 3 bases and V by 1 base; bases with no gene match: 2. In germline, CDR1 is SGHAT, CDR2 FQNNGV. The CDR3 extends over 14 amino acids.

This chain links TRBV18 with TRBJ1-5; 10 bases map to TRBD1. Germline CDR1 and CDR2: KGHSH and LQKENI. The V segment lost 3 bases and the J segment 6 bases; nucleotides outside the gene matches: 11. The CDR3 spans 17 residues. CDR3 in DNA: TGTGCCAGCTCACCGGCCAGCTGGGGACAGGGGTTTCAGCCCCAGCATTTT. This gives the protein CASSPASWGQGFQPQHF.

The chain couples TRBV7-9 to TRBJ2-4; D gene uncertain. The CDR3 has 14 amino acids. The germline V gene encodes CDR1 SEHNR and CDR2 FQNEAQ (reference sequence). V was pared by 0 bases and J by 2 bases, with 5 bases between. The DNA for the CDR3 is TGTGCCAGCAGCTTAGCCGGGTCCAAAAACATTCAGTACTTC. Translating gives CASSLAGSKNIQYF. The variable domain in full, completed from reference TRBV7-9 and TRBJ2-4, reads DTGVSQNPRHKITKRGQNVTFRCDPISEHNRLYWYRQTLGQGPEFLTYFQNEAQLEKSRLLSDRFSAERPKGSFSTLEIQRTEQGDSAMYLCASSLAGSKNIQYFGAGTRLSVL.

The CDR3 DNA reads TGTGCCAGCAGCGGAGTTACCAGCAAGAACACCGGGGAGCTGTTTTTT. Translation gives CASSGVTSKNTGELFF. The gene calls are TRBV7-6 and TRBJ2-2; D is unresolved. The V end was cut by 5 bases, the J end by 1 base, with 14 bases between. Germline V gives CDR1 SGHVS, CDR2 FNYEAQ. This CDR3 is 16 amino acids long.

The V gene is TRBV28, the J gene TRBJ2-7; D might be TRBD1 (5 bases). The CDR3 covers 11 residues. V lost 4 bases to trimming and J lost 6 bases, with 7 bases between them. Germline values: CDR1 MDHEN, CDR2 SYDVKM. CDR3 DNA: TGTGCCAGCAGTTACCAGGGCGAGCAGTACTTC. Residues: CASSYQGEQYF.

The chain joins TRBV19 to TRBJ1-3; D unresolved. The germline CDR1 and CDR2 sequences are LNHDA and SQIVND (reference sequence). The CDR3 length is 16 residues. Trimming cost V 0 bases and J 0 bases, with 9 bases left between them. The chain's CDR3 is CASSIDPAYSGNTIYF. CDR3 in DNA: TGTGCCAGTAGTATAGACCCGGCTTACTCTGGAAACACCATATATTTT.

This clone occurred a few times. The CDR3 region is CASSETGLYNEQFF. The CDR3 DNA reads TGTGCCAGCAGCGAAACGGGACTCTACAATGAGCAGTTCTTC. The rearrangement joins TRBV11-3 to TRBJ2-1; TRBD2 is a possible D gene (6 bases). This CDR3 contains 14 residues. Trimming cost V 5 bases and J 3 bases, with 11 bases left between them. Germline CDR1 is SGHNT and CDR2 is YENEEA.

The chain recombines TRBV15 with TRBJ2-3, with D hard to call. Germline CDR1 LNHNV, CDR2 YYDKDF (reference sequence). V shed 0 bases and J shed 6 bases, with 13 bases lying between them. The CDR3 has 15 residues. In DNA, the CDR3 is TGTGCCACCAGCAGAGATTACGCCGCGGCGGATACGCAGTATTTT. It yields the protein CATSRDYAAADTQYF.

V and J are TRBV6-1 and TRBJ2-1, with D uncertain. The germline V gene has CDR1 MNHNS and CDR2 SASEGT. This CDR3 has 15 residues. Trimming left V 1 base short and J 3 bases short, with 10 bases between. Here the CDR3 DNA reads TGTGCCAGCAGTGAAGGAGTCGAAAGCTACAATGAGCAGTTCTTC. As protein: CASSEGVESYNEQFF.

In this sample, this clone turned up once. This chain links TRBV9 with TRBJ1-1; the D is unclear. The germline V gene encodes CDR1 SGDLS and CDR2 YYNGEE. The V and J ends lost 4 bases and 10 bases respectively, with 11 bases between them. CDR3 length: 11 amino acids. CDR3 in DNA: TGTGCCAGCAGCTCGGCGGGTGGAGCTTTCTTT. Residues: CASSSAGGAFF.

This chain uses TRBV7-2 with TRBJ2-1, with a possible D match to TRBD1 (6 bases). The V gene's germline CDR1 is SGHTA and CDR2 FQGNSA. Deletions cut 5 bases from V and 6 bases from J, with 20 bases between. The CDR3 extends over 16 amino acids. The DNA for the CDR3 is TGTGCCAGCAGCCCACCCCCGGGACACCCTCTCAATGAGCAGTTCTTC. Protein sequence: CASSPPPGHPLNEQFF.

As concerns this clone: Mismatch with germline at one junction end may stem from a read error. This chain joins TRBV6-6 and TRBJ1-2; TRBD1 is a possible D gene (6 bases). Germline V gives CDR1 MNHNY, CDR2 SVGAGI (reference sequence). The CDR3 consists of 15 residues. CDR3 in DNA: TGTGCCGGCAGCACCCCCGACGACAGGCACGGTGGCTACACCTTC. It yields the protein CAGSTPDDRHGGYTF.

The chain has TRBV6-5 and TRBJ1-5; D is possibly TRBD1 (6 bases). From germline, CDR1 is MNHEY and CDR2 SVGAGI. Trimming removed 5 bases at V and 4 bases at J, with 9 bases between. This CDR3 is 13 amino acids long. As DNA, the CDR3 is TGTGCCAGCAGTGGACAGTATAATCAGCCCCAGCATTTT. It encodes CASSGQYNQPQHF.

This clone has more than one count but fewer than ten. The chain carries TRBV29-1 and TRBJ2-7, with D perhaps TRBD1 or TRBD2 (5 bases each). The CDR3 spans 11 residues. Germline CDR1 and CDR2: SQVTM and ANQGSEA. The V and J ends lost 6 bases and 4 bases respectively, with 10 bases between them. Here the CDR3 DNA reads TGCAGCGTCGGGGACCCGTACGAGCAGTACTTC. Encoded protein: CSVGDPYEQYF.

The gene calls are TRBV10-3 and TRBJ2-1; possibly TRBD1 for D (5 bases). CDR1 is ENHRY and CDR2 is SYGVKD in the germline V gene. The V end lost 0 bases, the J end lost 9 bases, and 12 bases lay between the germline ends. The CDR3 consists of 14 residues. The CDR3 protein is CAISESTITGEQFF. For the CDR3, the DNA is TGTGCCATCAGTGAGTCGACCATTACAGGTGAGCAGTTCTTC.